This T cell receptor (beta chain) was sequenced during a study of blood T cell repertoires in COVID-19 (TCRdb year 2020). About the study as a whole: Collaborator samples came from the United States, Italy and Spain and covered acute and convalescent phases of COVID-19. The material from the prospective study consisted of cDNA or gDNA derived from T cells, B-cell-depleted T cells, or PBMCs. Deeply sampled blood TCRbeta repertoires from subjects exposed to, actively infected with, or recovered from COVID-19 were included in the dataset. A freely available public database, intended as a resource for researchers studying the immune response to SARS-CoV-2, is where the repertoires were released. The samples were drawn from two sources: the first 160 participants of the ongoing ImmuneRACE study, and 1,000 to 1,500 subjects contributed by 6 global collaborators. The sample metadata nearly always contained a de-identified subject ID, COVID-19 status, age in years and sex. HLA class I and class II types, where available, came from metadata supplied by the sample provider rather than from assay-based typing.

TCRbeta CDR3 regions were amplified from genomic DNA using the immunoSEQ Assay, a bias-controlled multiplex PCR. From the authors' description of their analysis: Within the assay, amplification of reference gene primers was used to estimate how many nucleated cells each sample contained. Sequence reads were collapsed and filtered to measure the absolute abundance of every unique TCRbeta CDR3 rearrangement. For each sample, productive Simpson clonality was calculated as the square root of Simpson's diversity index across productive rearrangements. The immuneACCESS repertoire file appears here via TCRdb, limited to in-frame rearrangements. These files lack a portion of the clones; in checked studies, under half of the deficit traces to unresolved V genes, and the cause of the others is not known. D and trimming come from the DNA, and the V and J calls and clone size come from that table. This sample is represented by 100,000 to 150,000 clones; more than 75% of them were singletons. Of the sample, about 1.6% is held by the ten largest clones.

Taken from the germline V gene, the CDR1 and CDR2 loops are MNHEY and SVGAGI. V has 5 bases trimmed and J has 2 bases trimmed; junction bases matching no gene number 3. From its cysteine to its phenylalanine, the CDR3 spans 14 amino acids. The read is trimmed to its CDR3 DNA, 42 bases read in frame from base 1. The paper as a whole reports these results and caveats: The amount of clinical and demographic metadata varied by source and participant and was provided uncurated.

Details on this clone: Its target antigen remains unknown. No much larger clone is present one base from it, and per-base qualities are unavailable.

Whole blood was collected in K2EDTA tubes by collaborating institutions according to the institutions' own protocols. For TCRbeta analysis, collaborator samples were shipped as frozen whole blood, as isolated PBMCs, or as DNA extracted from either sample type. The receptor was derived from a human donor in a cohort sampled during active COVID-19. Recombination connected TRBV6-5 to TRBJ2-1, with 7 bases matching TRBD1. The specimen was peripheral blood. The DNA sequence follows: TGTGCCAGCAGTCAGACAGGGACCTACAATGAGCAGTTCTTC. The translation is CASSQTGTYNEQFF.